This T cell receptor beta chain was found in a study of regulatory T cells in long-lasting Graves disease. Construction of TCR beta libraries relied on iRepertoire HTBI primers and on Arm-PCR targeting CDR3 regions. TCRdb reprocessed the multiplex PCR reads via MiXCR and lists one record per CDR3 protein. The table shows 700,000 or so distinct CDR3 sequences, with 25% to 35% occurring only once. The time point is: persistent/refractory GD, antithyroid drugs over 5 years with positive TRAb. The authors made the TCR library using RNA they extracted from PBMCs. Blood from the periphery, approximately 8.6 milliliters in all, was drawn into EDTA tubes. Details on this clonotype: What it binds is not known.

General study results and limits: Those with persistent disease had in common more public clonotypes (about 2,700) than new patients (approximately 890). Persistent Graves' cases showed lower TCR diversity than newly diagnosed cases.

The germline V gene has CDR1 SNHLY and CDR2 FYNNEI. There are 14 residues in the CDR3. The V and J ends lost 7 bases and 8 bases, in that order; junction bases with no gene match: 7. The sequence was obtained from a female donor with Graves disease. V gene TRBV2 combines with J gene TRBJ1-4; 10 bases map to TRBD1. The material sequenced was peripheral blood mononuclear cells (PBMCs), taken when the disease was refractory, from a patient treated with antithyroid drugs. The CDR3 loop is CASNQDRGYEKLFF. CDR3 nucleotide sequence: TGTGCCAGCAATCAGGACAGGGGGTACGAAAAACTGTTTTTT.